Listed below are T cell receptor beta chains from one sample, sequenced in a study of T cells after somatic rescue of genetic block. Here immunoSEQ multiplex PCR was the method, and the copy in TCRdb shows in-frame clones only, minus some. The sample lists about 67,000 clones, 90% to 95% seen once, with 2.5% to 3.5% in the top ten. The source material was peripheral blood mononuclear cells (PBMCs). The receptors were gathered from a man aged 40-49 years. The CDR3 runs from the conserved cysteine through the conserved F or W. The order of the fields is CDR3 length, clone size, V gene, J gene, D gene, CDR3 protein. A D gene is named only where the DNA matches it firmly. The listing skips clone size in some rows; elsewhere it reads once, few, many or a size class.

length: 15
size: -
V: TRBV9
J: TRBJ1-6
D: -
CDR3: CASSSRLRVNSPLHF

length: 13
size: -
V: TRBV5-1
J: TRBJ2-7
D: -
CDR3: CASSLAGRYEQYF

length: 13
size: -
V: TRBV10-3
J: TRBJ2-7
D: TRBD2
CDR3: CAIGLAGVDEQYF

length: 13
size: -
V: TRBV19
J: TRBJ2-6
D: -
CDR3: CASTGTGANVLTF

length: 15
size: -
V: TRBV19
J: TRBJ1-5
D: TRBD1
CDR3: CASTGDRAPLRPQHF

length: 12
size: few
V: TRBV18
J: TRBJ1-3
D: -
CDR3: CASSPTANTIYF

length: 15
size: -
V: TRBV11-2
J: TRBJ2-3
D: -
CDR3: CASSAASLFTDTQYF

length: 15
size: -
V: TRBV30
J: TRBJ1-4
D: TRBD1
CDR3: CAWSPTDRVTEKLFF

length: 16
size: once
V: TRBV7-9
J: TRBJ2-7
D: TRBD1
CDR3: CASSPTTGVAAYEQYF

length: 14
size: -
V: TRBV4-1
J: TRBJ1-1
D: -
CDR3: CASSPSERSTEAFF

length: 16
size: -
V: TRBV4-2
J: TRBJ1-2
D: -
CDR3: CASSQDGAGVGVGYTF

length: 13
size: -
V: TRBV28
J: TRBJ1-2
D: -
CDR3: CASSTTVNYGYTF

length: 15
size: -
V: TRBV4-1
J: TRBJ1-1
D: -
CDR3: CASSQEAGLNTEAFF

length: 16
size: -
V: TRBV9
J: TRBJ1-6
D: -
CDR3: CASSVGSGSYNSPLHF

length: 15
size: once
V: TRBV28
J: TRBJ2-2
D: TRBD1
CDR3: CASTSGGPNTGELFF